This T cell receptor (beta chain) is drawn from a study of patients and donors after allogeneic stem cell transplantation. Per germline, CDR1 DFQATT and CDR2 SNEGSKA (reference sequence). The ends lost 3 bases at V and 6 bases at J; junction bases unmatched: 16. The CDR3 sequence is 16 residues long. Only a few counts were recorded for this clonotype. Each CDR3 protein gets one entry after TCRdb re-called the RT-PCR reads with MiXCR. The sample holds some 160,000 distinct CDR3 sequences; 24% are singletons and the top ten take more than 25%. The sample comprised blood, either unsorted or a sorted T cell fraction (not recorded which). V is TRBV20-1 and J is TRBJ1-2; 7 bases fit TRBD1. The receptor was derived from a human donor who was either an allogeneic HSCT recipient or a stem cell or donor lymphocyte infusion donor (not recorded which). It is not recorded whose cells these are; they may come from a transplant donor. CDR3 residues: CSASTPPTGLRDGYTF. CDR3 bases: TGCAGTGCTAGCACCCCCCCGACAGGGCTAAGGGATGGCTACACCTTC.